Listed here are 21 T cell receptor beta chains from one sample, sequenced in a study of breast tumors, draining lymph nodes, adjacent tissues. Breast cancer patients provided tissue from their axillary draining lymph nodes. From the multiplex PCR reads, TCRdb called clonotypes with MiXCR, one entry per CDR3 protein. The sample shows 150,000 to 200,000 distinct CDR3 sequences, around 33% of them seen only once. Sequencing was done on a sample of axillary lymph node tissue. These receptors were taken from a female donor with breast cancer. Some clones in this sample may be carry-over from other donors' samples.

CDR3 coding DNA: TGTGCCAGCAGCAAAAAGGGGCCCGGGACGGAGAATGAGCAGTTCTTC. Encoded protein: CASSKKGPGTENEQFF. The gene calls are TRBV5-4 and TRBJ2-1; tentatively, D is TRBD1 or TRBD2 (5 bases each). This CDR3 is built from 16 residues. The V gene's germline CDR1 is SGHNT and CDR2 YYREEE (reference sequence). V was cut by 4 bases and J by 7 bases, with 21 bases left in between.

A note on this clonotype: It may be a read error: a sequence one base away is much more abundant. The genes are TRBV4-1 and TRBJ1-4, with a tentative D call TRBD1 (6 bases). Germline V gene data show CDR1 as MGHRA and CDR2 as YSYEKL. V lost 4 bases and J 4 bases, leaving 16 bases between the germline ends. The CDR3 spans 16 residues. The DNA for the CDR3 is TGCGCCAGCAGCCCCCCGGGGGGGCGGGGTAATGAAAAACTGTTTTTT. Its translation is CASSPPGGRGNEKLFF.

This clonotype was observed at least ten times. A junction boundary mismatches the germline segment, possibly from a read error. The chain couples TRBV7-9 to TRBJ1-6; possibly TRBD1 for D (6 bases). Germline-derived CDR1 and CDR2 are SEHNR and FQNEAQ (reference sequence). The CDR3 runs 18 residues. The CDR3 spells CASSSGHTKSSYNPPLHF. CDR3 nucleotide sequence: TGTGCCAGCAGCTCGGGACATACGAAAAGCTCCTATAATCCACCCCTCCACTTT.

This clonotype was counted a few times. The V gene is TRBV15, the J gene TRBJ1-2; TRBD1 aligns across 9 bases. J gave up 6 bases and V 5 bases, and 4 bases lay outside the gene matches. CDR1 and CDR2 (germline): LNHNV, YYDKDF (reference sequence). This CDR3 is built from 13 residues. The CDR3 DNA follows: TGTGCCACCAGCTTGACAGGGGGTGATGGCTACACCTTC. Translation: CATSLTGGDGYTF.

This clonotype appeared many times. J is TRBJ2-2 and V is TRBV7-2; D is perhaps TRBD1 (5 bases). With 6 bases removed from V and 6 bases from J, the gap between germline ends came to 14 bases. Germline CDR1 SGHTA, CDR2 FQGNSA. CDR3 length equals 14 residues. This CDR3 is CASSQAGQPGELFF. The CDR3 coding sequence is TGTGCCAGCAGTCAAGCAGGGCAACCCGGGGAGCTGTTTTTT.

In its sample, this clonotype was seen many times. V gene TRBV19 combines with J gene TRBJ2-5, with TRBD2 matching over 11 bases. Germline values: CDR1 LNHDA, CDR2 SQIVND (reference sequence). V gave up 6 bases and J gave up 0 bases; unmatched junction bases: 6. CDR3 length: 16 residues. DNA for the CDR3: TGTGCCAGTAGCCACCGGACTAGCGGGTACCAAGAGACCCAGTACTTC. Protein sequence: CASSHRTSGYQETQYF.

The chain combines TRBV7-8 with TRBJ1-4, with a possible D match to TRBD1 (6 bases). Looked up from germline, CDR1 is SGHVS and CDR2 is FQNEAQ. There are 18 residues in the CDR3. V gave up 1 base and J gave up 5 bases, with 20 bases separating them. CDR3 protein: CASSLEAAGGSYNEKLFF. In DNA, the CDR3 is TGTGCCAGCAGCTTAGAAGCAGCGGGGGGCTCCTACAATGAAAAACTGTTTTTT. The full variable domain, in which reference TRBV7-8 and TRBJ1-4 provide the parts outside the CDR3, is GAGVSQSPRYKVAKRGQDVALRCDPISGHVSLFWYQQALGQGPEFLTYFQNEAQLDKSGLPSDRFFAERPEGSVSTLKIQRTQQEDSAVYLCASSLEAAGGSYNEKLFFGSGTQLSVL.

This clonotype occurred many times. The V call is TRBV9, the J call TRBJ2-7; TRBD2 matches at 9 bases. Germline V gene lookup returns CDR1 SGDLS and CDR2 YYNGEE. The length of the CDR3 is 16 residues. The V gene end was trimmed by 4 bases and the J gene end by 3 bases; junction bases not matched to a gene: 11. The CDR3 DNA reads TGTGCCAGCAGCTCATGGGGGACTAGCAACCTCTACGAGCAGTACTTC. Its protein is CASSSWGTSNLYEQYF.

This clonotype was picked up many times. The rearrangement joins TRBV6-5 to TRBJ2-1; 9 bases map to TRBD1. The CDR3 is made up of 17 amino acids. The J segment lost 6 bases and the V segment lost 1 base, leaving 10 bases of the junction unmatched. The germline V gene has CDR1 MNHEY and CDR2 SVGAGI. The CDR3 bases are TGTGCCAGCAGTTACTACCCGCCGGGACAGGGTGGCAATGAGCAGTTCTTC. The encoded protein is CASSYYPPGQGGNEQFF.

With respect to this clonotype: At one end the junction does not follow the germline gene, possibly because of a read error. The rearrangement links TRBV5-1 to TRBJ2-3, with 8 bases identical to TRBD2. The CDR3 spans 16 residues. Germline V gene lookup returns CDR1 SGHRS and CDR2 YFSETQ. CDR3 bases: TGCGCCAGCAGCTCTTGGACCAGCGGGGGCACAGATACGCGGTATTTT. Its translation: CASSSWTSGGTDTRYF.

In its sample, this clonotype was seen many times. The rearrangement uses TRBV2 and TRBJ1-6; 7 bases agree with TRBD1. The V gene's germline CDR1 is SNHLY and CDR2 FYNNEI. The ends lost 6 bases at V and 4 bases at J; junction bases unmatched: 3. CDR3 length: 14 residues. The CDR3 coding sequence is TGTGCCAGCAGACAGGGGCCTTATAATTCACCCCTCCACTTT. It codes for CASRQGPYNSPLHF.

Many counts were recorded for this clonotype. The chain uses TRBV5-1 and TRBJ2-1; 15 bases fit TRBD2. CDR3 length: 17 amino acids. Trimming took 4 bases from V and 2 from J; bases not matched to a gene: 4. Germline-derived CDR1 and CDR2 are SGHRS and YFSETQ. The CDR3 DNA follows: TGCGCCAGCAGCACGGGACTAGCGGGAGGTCCCTACAATGAGCAGTTCTTC. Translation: CASSTGLAGGPYNEQFF.

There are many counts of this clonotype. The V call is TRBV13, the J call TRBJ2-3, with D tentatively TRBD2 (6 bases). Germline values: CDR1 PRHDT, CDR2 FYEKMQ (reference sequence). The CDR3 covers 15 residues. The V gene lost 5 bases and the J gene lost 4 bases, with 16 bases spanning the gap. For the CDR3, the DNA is TGTGCCAGCAGCCGTTTTGTGGGGGGACCAGATACGCAGTATTTT. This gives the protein CASSRFVGGPDTQYF. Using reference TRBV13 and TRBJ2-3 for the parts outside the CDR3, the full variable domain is AAGVIQSPRHLIKEKRETATLKCYPIPRHDTVYWYQQGPGQDPQFLISFYEKMQSDKGSIPDRFSAQQFSDYHSELNMSSLELGDSALYFCASSRFVGGPDTQYFGPGTRLTVL.

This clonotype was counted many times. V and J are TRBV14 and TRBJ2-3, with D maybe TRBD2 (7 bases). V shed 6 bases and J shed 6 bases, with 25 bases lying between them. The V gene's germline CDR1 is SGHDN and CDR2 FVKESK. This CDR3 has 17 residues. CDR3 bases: TGTGCCAGCAGTAGGTGGGGGGGGGCCCCCACCGTGGATACGCAGTATTTT. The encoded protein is CASSRWGGAPTVDTQYF.

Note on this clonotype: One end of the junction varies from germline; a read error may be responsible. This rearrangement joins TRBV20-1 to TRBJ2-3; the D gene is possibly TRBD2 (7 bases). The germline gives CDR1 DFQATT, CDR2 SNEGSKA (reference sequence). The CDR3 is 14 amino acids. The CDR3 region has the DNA TGCAGTGCTAGTCTTGGGGGGGGCACAGATGCGCAGTATTTT. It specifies CSASLGGGTDAQYF.

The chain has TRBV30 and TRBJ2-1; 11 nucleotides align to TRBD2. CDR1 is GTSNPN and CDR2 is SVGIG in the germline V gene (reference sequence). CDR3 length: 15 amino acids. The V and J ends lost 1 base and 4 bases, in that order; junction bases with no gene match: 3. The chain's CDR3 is CAWSETSGTYNEQFF. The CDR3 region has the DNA TGTGCCTGGAGTGAGACTAGCGGGACATACAATGAGCAGTTCTTC.

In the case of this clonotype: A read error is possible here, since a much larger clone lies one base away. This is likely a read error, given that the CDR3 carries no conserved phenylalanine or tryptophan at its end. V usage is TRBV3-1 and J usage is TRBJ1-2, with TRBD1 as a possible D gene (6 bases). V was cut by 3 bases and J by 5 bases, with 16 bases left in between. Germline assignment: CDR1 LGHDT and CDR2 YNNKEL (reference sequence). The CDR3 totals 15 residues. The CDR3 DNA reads TGTGCCAGCAGCCATAATCCCACAGGGACTTATGGCTACACCTCC. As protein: CASSHNPTGTYGYTS.

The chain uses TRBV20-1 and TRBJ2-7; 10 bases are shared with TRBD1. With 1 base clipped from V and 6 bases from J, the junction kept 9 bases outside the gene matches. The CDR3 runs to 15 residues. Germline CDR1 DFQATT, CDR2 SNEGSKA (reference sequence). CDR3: CSARVGDRGRSEQYF. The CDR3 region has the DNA TGCAGTGCTAGAGTGGGGGACAGGGGAAGGTCCGAGCAGTACTTC.

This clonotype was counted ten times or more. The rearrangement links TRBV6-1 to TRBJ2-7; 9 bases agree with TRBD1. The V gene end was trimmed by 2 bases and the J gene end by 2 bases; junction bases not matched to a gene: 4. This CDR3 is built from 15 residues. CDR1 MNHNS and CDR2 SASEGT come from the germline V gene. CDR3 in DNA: TGTGCCAGCAGTGAATGGGACAGGGTAACCTACGAGCAGTACTTC. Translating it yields CASSEWDRVTYEQYF.

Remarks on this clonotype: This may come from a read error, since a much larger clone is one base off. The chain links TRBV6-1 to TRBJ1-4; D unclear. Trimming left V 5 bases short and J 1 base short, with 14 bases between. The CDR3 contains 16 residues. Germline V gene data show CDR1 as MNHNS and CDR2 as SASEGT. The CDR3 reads CASSQERRVTNEKLFF. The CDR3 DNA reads TGTGCCAGCAGTCAAGAGAGGAGGGTAACTAATGAAAAACTGTTTTTT.

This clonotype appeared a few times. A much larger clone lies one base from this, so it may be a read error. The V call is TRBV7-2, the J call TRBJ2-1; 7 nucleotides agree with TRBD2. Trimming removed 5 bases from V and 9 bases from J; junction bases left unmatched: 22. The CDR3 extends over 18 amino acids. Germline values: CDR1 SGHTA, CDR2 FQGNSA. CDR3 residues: CASSPKMASGVDSLEQFF. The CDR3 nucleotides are TGTGCCAGCAGCCCGAAGATGGCTAGCGGTGTTGACTCGCTTGAGCAGTTCTTC.